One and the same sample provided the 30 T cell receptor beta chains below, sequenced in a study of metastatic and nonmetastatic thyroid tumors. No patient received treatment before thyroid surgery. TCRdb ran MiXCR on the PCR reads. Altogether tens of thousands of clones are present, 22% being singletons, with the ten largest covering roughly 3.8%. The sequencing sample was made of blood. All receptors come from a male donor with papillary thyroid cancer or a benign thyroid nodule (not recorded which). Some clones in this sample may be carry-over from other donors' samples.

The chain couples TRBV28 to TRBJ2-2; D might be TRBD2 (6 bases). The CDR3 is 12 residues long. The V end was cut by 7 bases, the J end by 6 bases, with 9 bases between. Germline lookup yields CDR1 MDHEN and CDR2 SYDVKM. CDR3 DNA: TGTGCCAGCAAAGGGACTGCCGGGGAGCTGTTTTTT. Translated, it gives CASKGTAGELFF.

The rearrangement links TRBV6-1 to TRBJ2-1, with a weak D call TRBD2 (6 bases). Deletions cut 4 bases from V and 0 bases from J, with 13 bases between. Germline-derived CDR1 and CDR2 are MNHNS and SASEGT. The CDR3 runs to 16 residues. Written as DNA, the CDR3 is TGTGCCAGCAGTGGCGGAGGGTTCTTCTCCTACAATGAGCAGTTCTTC. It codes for CASSGGGFFSYNEQFF.

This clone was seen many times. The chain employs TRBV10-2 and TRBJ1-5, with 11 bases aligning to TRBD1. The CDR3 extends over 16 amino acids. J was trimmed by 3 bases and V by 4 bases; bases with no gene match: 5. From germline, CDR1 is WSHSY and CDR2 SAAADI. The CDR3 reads CASSGWDRGNNQPQHF. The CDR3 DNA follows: TGCGCCAGCAGTGGTTGGGACAGGGGGAACAATCAGCCCCAGCATTTT.

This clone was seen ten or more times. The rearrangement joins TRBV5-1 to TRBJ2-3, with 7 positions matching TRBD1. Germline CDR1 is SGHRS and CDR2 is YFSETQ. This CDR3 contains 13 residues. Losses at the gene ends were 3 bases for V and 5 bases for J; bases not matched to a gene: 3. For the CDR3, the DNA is TGCGCCAGCAGCTATACAGGGGAAGATACGCAGTATTTT. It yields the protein CASSYTGEDTQYF.

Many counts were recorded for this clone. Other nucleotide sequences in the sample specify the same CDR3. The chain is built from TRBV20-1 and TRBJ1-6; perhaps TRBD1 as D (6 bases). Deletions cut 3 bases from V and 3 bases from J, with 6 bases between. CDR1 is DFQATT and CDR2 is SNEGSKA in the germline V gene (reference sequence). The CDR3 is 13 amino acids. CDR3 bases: TGCAGTGCTAGGGACAGCTATAATTCACCCCTCCACTTT. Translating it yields CSARDSYNSPLHF.

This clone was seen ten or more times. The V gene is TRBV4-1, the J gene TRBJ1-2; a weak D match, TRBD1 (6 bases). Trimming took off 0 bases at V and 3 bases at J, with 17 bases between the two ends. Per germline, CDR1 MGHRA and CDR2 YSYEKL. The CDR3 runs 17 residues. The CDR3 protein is CASSQEWSTAGDYGYTF. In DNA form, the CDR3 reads TGCGCCAGCAGCCAAGAATGGTCGACGGCAGGGGACTATGGCTACACCTTC.

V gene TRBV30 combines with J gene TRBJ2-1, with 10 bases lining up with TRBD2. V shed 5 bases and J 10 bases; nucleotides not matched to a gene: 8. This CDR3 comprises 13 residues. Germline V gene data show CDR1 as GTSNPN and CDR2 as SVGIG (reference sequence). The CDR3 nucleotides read TGTGCCTGGCGCGCTAGCGGGAGAGGGGAGCAGTTCTTC. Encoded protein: CAWRASGRGEQFF.

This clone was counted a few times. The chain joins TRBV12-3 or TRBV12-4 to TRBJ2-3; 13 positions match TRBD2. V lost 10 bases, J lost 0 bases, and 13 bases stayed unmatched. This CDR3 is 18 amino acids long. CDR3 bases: TGTGCCATCATTTTTAAGGGACTAGCGGGATGGAGCACAGATACGCAGTATTTT. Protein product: CAIIFKGLAGWSTDTQYF.

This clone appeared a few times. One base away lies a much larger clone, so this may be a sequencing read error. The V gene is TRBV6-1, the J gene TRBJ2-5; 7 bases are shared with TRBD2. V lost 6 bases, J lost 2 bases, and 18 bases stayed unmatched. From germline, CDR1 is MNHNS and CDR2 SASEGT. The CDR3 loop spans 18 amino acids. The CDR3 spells CASSSRPYSAGEQETQYF. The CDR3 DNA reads TGTGCCAGCAGCTCCAGGCCCTATAGCGCGGGGGAACAAGAGACCCAGTACTTC.

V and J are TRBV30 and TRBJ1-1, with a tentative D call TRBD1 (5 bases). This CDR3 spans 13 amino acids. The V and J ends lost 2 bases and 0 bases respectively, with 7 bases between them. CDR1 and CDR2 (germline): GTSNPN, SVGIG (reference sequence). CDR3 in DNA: TGTGCCTGGAGTTCGGGGGTGAACACTGAAGCTTTCTTT. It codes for CAWSSGVNTEAFF.

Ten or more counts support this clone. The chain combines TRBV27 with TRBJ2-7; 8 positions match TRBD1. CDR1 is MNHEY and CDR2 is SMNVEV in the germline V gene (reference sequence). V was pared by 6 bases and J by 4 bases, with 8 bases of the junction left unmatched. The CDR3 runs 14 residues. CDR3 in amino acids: CASRRQGRIYEQYF. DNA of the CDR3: TGTGCCAGCAGAAGACAGGGGAGGATATACGAGCAGTACTTC.

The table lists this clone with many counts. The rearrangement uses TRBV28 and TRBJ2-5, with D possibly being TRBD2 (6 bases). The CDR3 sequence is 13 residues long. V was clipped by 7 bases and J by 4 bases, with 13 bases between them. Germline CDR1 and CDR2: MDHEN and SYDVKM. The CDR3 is CASIPRRGETQYF. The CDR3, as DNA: TGTGCCAGCATCCCTAGGAGGGGAGAGACCCAGTACTTC. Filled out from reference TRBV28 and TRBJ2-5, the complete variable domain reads DVKVTQSSRYLVKRTGEKVFLECVQDMDHENMFWYRQDPGLGLRLIYFSYDVKMKEKGDIPEGYSVSREKKERFSLILESASTNQTSMYLCASIPRRGETQYFGPGTRLLVL.

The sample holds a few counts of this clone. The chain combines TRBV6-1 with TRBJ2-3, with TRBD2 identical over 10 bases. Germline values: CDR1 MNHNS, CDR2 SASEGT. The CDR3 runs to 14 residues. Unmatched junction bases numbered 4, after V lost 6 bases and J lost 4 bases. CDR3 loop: CASRGGLAADTQYF. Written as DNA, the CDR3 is TGTGCCAGCAGGGGTGGACTAGCGGCAGATACGCAGTATTTT.

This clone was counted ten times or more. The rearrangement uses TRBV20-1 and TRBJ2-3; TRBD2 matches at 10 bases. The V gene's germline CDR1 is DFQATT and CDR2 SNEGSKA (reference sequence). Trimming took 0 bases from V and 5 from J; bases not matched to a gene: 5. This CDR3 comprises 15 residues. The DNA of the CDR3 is TGCAGTGCTAGAGATCATAGCGGGGGGATAGATACGCAGTATTTT. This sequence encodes CSARDHSGGIDTQYF.

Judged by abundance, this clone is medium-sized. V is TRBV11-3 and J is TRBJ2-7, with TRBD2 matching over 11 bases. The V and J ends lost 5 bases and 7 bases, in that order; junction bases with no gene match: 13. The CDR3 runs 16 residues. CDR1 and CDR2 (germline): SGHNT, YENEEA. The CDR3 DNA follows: TGTGCCAGCAGCCCCCGGCCTAGCGGGGGGATAGGGGAGCAGTACTTC. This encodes CASSPRPSGGIGEQYF.

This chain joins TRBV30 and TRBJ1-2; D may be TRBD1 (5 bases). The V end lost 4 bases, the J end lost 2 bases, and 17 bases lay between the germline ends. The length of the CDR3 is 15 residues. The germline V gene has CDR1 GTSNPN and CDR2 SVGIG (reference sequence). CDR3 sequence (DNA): TGTGCCTGGAAAATGGCGACATGGGACAACTATGGCTACACCTTC. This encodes CAWKMATWDNYGYTF. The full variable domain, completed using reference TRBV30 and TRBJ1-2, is SQTIHQWPATLVQPVGSPLSLECTVEGTSNPNLYWYRQAAGRGLQLLFYSVGIGQISSEVPQNLSASRPQDRQFILSSKKLLLSDSGFYLCAWKMATWDNYGYTFGSGTRLTVV.

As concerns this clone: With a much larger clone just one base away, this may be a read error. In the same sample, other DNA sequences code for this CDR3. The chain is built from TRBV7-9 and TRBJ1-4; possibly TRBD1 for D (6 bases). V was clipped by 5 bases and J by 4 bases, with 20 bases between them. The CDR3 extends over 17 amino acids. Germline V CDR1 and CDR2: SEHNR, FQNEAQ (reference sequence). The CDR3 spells CASSVRASGGFNEKLFF. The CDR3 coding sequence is TGTGCCAGCAGCGTACGCGCTTCCGGGGGCTTTAATGAAAAACTGTTTTTT. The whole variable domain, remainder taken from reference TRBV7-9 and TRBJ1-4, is DTGVSQNPRHKITKRGQNVTFRCDPISEHNRLYWYRQTLGQGPEFLTYFQNEAQLEKSRLLSDRFSAERPKGSFSTLEIQRTEQGDSAMYLCASSVRASGGFNEKLFFGSGTQLSVL.

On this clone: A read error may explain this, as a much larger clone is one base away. CDR3 protein: CASSSLTDTQYF. CDR3 DNA sequence: TGTGCCAGCAGCTCCCTCACAGATACGCAGTATTTT. This chain joins TRBV11-2 and TRBJ2-3; D gene unclear. Germline V gives CDR1 SGHAT, CDR2 FQNNGV. Trimming removed 4 bases at V and 2 bases at J, with 4 bases between. The CDR3 runs 12 residues.

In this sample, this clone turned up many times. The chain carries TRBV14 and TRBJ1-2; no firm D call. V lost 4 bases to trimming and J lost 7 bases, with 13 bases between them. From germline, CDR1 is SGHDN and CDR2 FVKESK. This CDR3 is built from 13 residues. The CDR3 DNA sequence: TGTGCCAGCAGCCGGGGAACGGTCTCTGGCTACACCTTC. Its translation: CASSRGTVSGYTF.

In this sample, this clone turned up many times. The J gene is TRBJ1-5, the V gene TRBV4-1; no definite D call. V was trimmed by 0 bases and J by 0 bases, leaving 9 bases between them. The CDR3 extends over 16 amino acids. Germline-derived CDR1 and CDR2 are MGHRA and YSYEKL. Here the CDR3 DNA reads TGCGCCAGCAGCCAAGAACCGACTTATAGCAATCAGCCCCAGCATTTT. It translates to CASSQEPTYSNQPQHF.

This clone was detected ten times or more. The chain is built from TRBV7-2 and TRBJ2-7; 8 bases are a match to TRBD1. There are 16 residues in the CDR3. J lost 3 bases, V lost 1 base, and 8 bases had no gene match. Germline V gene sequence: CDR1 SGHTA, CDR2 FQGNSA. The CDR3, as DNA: TGTGCCAGCAGCTTAGGCCCCGGACAGGGAATCTACGAGCAGTACTTC. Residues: CASSLGPGQGIYEQYF.

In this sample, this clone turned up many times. Here the CDR3 DNA reads TGTGCCAGCAGCCCCCGATGGGGCTGGGACACTGAAGCTTTCTTT. Protein sequence: CASSPRWGWDTEAFF. The chain is built from TRBV14 and TRBJ1-1, with D tentatively TRBD1 (5 bases). Between the trimmed V and J ends, which lost 4 bases and 3 bases, there was a span of 15 bases. The CDR3 runs 15 residues. CDR1 is SGHDN and CDR2 is FVKESK in the germline V gene.

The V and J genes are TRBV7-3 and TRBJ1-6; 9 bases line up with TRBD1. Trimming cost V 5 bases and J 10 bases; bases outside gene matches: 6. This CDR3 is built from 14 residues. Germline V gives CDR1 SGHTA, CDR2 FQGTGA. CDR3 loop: CASSETGGHSPLHF. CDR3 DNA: TGTGCCAGCAGCGAAACAGGGGGCCACTCACCCCTCCACTTT.

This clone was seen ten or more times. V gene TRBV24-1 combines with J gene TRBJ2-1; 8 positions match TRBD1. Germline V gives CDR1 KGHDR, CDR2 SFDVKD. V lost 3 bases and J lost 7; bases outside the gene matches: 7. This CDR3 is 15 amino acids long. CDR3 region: CATSDAGTGQNEQFF. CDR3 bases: TGTGCCACCAGTGATGCTGGGACAGGTCAGAATGAGCAGTTCTTC.

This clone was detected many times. CDR3 protein: CASSVDVSGNTIYF. In DNA form, the CDR3 reads TGTGCCAGCAGCGTAGATGTCTCTGGAAACACCATATATTTT. The genes are TRBV9 and TRBJ1-3; D remains ambiguous. From germline, CDR1 is SGDLS and CDR2 YYNGEE. The CDR3 covers 14 residues. V was shortened by 0 bases and J by 0 bases, with 4 bases between the two germline ends.

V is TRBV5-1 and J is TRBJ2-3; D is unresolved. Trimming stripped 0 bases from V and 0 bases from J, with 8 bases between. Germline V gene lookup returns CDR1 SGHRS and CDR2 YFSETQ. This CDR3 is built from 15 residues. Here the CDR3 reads CASSLDSSSTDTQYF. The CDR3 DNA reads TGCGCCAGCAGCTTGGACAGTTCTAGCACAGATACGCAGTATTTT.

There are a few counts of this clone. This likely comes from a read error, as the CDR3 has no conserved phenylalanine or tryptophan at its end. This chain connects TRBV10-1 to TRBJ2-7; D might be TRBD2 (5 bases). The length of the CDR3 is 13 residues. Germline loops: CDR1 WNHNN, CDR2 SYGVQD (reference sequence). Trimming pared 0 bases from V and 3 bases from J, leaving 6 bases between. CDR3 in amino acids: CASSESGSYEQYL. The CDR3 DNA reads TGCGCCAGCAGTGAGTCAGGGAGCTACGAGCAGTACCTC.

The CDR3 reads CASSSFLGGGHSYEQYF. In nucleotides, the CDR3 is TGTGCCAGCAGTTCTTTCTTAGGTGGGGGACACTCCTACGAGCAGTACTTC. The chain is built from TRBV27 and TRBJ2-7; D might be TRBD1 (6 bases). CDR1 is MNHEY, CDR2 SMNVEV, per germline (reference sequence). V lost 4 bases to trimming and J lost 0 bases, with 19 bases between them. CDR3 size: 17 residues.

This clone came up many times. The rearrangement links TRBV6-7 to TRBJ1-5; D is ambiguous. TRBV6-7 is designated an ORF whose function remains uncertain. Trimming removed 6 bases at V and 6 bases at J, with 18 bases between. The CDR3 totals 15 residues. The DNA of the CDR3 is TGTGCCAGCAGCCCAGCGTCCGGGTTGGGTCAGCCCCAGCATTTT. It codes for CASSPASGLGQPQHF.

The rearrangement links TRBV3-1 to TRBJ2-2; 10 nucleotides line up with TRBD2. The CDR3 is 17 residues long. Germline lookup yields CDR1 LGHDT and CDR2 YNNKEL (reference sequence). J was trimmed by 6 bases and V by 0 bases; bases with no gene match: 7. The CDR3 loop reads CASSQDRLAGEAGELFF. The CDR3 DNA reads TGTGCCAGCAGCCAAGATCGGCTAGCGGGAGAGGCCGGGGAGCTGTTTTTT. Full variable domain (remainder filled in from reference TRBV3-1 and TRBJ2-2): DTAVSQTPKYLVTQMGNDKSIKCEQNLGHDTMYWYKQDSKKFLKIMFSYNNKELIINETVPNRFSPKSPDKAHLNLHINSLELGDSAVYFCASSQDRLAGEAGELFFGEGSRLTVL.